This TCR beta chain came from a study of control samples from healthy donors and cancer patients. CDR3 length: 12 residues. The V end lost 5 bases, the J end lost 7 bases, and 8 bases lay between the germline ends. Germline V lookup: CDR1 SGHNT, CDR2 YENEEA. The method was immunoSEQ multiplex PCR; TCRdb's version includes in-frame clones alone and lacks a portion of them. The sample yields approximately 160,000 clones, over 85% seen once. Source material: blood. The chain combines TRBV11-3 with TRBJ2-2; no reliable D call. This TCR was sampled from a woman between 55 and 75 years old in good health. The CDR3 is CASSRAYGELFF. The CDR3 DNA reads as TGTGCCAGCAGCCGCGCCTACGGGGAGCTGTTTTTT. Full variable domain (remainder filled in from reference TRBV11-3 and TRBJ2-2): EAGVVQSPRYKIIEKKQPVAFWCNPISGHNTLYWYLQNLGQGPELLIRYENEEAVDDSQLPKDRFSAERLKGVDSTLKIQPAELGDSAVYLCASSRAYGELFFGEGSRLTVL.